The rows below give T cell receptor beta chains drawn from one sample of a study of T-cell reconstitution after alpha-beta-depleted transplantation in children. TCRdb redid the calling of the PCR reads with MiXCR, one entry per CDR3 protein. The table includes under 140,000 distinct CDR3 sequences, 10% detected once. Here the sequenced sample was PBMCs from the stem cell graft donor, taken from the stem cell graft. The source is a human donor who donated a stem cell graft to a child with acute lymphoblastic leukemia. CDR3s include the opening cysteine and the closing phenylalanine or tryptophan.

j_call v_call cdr3_aa
TRBJ2-3 TRBV12-3/TRBV12-4 CASSSRLAGGSSTDTQYF
TRBJ1-2 TRBV7-6 CASSLAGTGIYTF
TRBJ2-7 TRBV3-1 CASSQGGLRSEQYF
TRBJ2-3 TRBV7-8 CASSSPLAGTDTQYF
TRBJ2-6 TRBV9 CASSLTGYGSGANGLTF
TRBJ2-5 TRBV29-1 CSVEVTSETQYF
TRBJ2-7 TRBV10-3 CAISESGDSFVGQYF
TRBJ1-2 TRBV4-3 CASSQDRQQGYGYTF
TRBJ2-1 TRBV29-1 CSVEVPGPGTFNEQFF
TRBJ2-2 TRBV3-1 CASSSDGTGELFF
TRBJ2-1 TRBV11-1 CASSELAGGRMLYNEQFF
TRBJ1-4 TRBV6-5 CASSYLSARNEKLFF
TRBJ2-3 TRBV20-1 CSAAEVQRRFTDTQYF
TRBJ1-4 TRBV5-1 CASSPDRSATNEKLFF
TRBJ2-3 TRBV25-1 CASSEWGRAADTQYF
TRBJ2-1 TRBV24-1 CATKGMGTSDEQFF
TRBJ2-7 TRBV29-1 CSVGGGYEQYF
TRBJ2-3 TRBV7-9 CASSSLGVGTDTQYF
TRBJ2-7 TRBV5-1 CASSYGGEQYF
TRBJ2-1 TRBV2 CASSEARLRPRLAGKEQFF
TRBJ1-2 TRBV15 CATSRDGSYGYTF
TRBJ2-6 TRBV4-3 CASSRERRYSSGANVLTF
TRBJ2-7 TRBV12-3/TRBV12-4 CASRSSSGASAYEQYF
TRBJ2-2 TRBV29-1 CSVEDLSGQGFTGELFF
TRBJ2-7 TRBV5-1 CASSLGSSYEQYF
TRBJ2-1 TRBV5-1 CASRPTSGRNNEQFF
TRBJ2-3 TRBV18 CASSNGQGSTDTQYF
TRBJ1-2 TRBV7-2 CASSRSKSGYTF
TRBJ2-1 TRBV12-3/TRBV12-4 CASSSPLAGQFF
TRBJ1-2 TRBV18 CASSPGEWEANYGYTF
TRBJ2-1 TRBV18 CASSDGLADYNEQFF
TRBJ2-5 TRBV9 CASSSGFRTGDETQYF
TRBJ2-5 TRBV7-8 CASSLGDRPHETQYF
TRBJ2-1 TRBV29-1 CSAGLALKDNEQFF
TRBJ2-7 TRBV20-1 CSARAGNYEQYF